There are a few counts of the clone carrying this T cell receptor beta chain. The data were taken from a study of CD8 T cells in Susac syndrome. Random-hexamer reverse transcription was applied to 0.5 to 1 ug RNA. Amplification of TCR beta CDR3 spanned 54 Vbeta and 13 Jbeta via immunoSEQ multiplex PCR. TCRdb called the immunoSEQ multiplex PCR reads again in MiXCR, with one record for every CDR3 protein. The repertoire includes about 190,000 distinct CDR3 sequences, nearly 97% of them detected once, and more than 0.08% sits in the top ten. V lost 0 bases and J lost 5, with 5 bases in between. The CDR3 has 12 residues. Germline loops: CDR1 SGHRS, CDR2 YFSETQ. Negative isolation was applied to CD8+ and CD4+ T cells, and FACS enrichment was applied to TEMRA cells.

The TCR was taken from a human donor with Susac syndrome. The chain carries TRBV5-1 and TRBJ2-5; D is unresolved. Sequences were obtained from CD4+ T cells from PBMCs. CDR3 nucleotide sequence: TGCGCCAGCAGCTTGGCCGAGGAGACCCAGTACTTC. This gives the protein CASSLAEETQYF.